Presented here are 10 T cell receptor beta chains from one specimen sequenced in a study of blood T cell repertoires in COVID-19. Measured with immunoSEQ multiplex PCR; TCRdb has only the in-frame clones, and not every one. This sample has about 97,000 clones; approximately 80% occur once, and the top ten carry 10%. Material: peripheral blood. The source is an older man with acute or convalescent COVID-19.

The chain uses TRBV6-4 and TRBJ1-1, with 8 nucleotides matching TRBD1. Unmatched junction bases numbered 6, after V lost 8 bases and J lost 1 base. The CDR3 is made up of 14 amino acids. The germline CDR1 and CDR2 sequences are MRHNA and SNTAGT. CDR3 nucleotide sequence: TGTGCCAGCCCAGGGGGCAAGGGGAACACTGAAGCTTTCTTT. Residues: CASPGGKGNTEAFF.

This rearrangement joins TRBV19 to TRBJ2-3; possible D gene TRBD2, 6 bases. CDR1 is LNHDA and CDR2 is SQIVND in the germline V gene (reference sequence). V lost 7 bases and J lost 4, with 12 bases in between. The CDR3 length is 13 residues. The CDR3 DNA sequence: TGTGCCAGTAACCGACCGGGAGCAGATACGCAGTATTTT. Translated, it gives CASNRPGADTQYF.

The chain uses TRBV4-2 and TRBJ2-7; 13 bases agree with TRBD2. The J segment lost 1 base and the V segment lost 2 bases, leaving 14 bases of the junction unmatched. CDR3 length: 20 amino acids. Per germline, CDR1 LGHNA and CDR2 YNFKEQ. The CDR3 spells CASSQNYGLAGETVSYEQYF. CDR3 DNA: TGTGCCAGCAGCCAAAATTACGGACTAGCGGGAGAGACCGTATCCTACGAGCAGTACTTC.

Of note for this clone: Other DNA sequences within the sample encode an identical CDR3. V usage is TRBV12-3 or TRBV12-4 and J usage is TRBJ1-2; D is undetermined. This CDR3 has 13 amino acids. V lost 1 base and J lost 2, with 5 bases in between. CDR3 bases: TGTGCCAGCAGTTTAGGTCAAAACTATGGCTACACCTTC. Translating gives CASSLGQNYGYTF.

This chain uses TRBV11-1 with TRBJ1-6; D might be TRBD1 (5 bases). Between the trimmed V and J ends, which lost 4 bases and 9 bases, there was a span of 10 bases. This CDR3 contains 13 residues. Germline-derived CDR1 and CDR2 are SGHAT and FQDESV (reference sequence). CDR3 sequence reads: CASSSTRVSPLHF. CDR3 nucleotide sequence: TGTGCCAGCAGCTCCACCAGGGTTTCACCCCTCCACTTT.

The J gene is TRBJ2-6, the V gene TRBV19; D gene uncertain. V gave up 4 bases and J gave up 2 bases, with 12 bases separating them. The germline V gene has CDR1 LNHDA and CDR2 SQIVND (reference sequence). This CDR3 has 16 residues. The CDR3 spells CASSTTRSAGANVLTF. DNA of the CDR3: TGTGCCAGTAGTACAACACGTTCCGCTGGGGCCAACGTCCTGACTTTC.

CDR3 amino acids: CASSPPSGMGGNQPQHF. CDR3 bases: TGTGCCAGCTCACCACCATCGGGGATGGGTGGCAATCAGCCCCAGCATTTT. The rearrangement links TRBV18 to TRBJ1-5; D remains unclear. The CDR3 spans 17 residues. Trimming took off 0 bases at V and 2 bases at J, with 14 bases between the two ends. Germline V gene lookup returns CDR1 KGHSH and CDR2 LQKENI.

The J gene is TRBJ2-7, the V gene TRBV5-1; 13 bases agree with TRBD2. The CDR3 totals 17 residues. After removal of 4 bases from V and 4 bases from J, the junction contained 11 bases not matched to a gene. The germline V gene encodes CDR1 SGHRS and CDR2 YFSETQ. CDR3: CASSARPGTSGIYEQYF. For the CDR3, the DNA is TGCGCCAGCAGCGCTAGACCCGGGACTAGCGGGATATACGAGCAGTACTTC.

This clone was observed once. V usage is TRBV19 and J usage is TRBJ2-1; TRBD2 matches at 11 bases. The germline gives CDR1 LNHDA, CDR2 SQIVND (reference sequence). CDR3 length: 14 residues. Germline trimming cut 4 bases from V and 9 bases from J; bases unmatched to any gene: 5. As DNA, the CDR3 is TGTGCCAGTAGTAGTCCTAGCGGGAGGAGTGAGCAGTTCTTC. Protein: CASSSPSGRSEQFF.

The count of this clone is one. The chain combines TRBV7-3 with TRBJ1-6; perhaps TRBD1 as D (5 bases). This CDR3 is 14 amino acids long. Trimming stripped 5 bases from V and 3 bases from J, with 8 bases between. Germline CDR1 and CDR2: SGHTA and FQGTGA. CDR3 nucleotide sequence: TGTGCCAGCAGCCAGGGTTTCTATAATTCACCCCTCCACTTT. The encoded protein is CASSQGFYNSPLHF.